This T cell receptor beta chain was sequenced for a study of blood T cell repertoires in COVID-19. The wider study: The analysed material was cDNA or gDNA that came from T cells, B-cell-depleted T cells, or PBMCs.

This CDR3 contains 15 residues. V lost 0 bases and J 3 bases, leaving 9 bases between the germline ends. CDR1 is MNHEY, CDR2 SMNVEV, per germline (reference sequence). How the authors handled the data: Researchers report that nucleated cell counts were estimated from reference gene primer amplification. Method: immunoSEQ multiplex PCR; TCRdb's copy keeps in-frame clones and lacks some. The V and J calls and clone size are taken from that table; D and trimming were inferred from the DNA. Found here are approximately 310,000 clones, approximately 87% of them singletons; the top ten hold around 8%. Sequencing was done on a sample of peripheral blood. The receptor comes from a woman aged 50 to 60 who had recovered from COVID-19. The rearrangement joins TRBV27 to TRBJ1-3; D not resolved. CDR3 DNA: TGTGCCAGCAGTTTATCCGCATCGGTTGGAAACACCATATATTTT. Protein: CASSLSASVGNTIYF.